The 12 T cell receptor beta chains below all came from one sample that was sequenced in a study of shared clonotypes between healthy human individuals. Clones were sequenced by immunoSEQ multiplex PCR, and TCRdb holds only the in-frame ones, with some missing. The repertoire holds around 980,000 clones, with around 82% as singletons. Sequenced: memory CD4+ T cells from PBMCs. The subset is: CD45RA-negative fraction. Receptors originate from a man younger than 30 in good health. Some clones in this sample may be carry-over from other donors' samples.

The chain recombines TRBV6-1 with TRBJ2-1; D gene ambiguous. The CDR3 sequence is 18 residues long. V was shortened by 2 bases and J by 0 bases, with 17 bases between the two germline ends. Germline V gene sequence: CDR1 MNHNS, CDR2 SASEGT. In DNA, the CDR3 is TGTGCCAGCAGTGAATCTAAGGTAGTATCTTACTCCTACAATGAGCAGTTCTTC. The encoded protein is CASSESKVVSYSYNEQFF.

The V gene is TRBV2, the J gene TRBJ2-2, with D perhaps TRBD1 (5 bases). The CDR3 is made up of 14 amino acids. Germline values: CDR1 SNHLY, CDR2 FYNNEI. V was trimmed by 4 bases and J by 5 bases, leaving 11 bases between them. In nucleotides, the CDR3 is TGTGCCAGCAGTGTTCAGGGCGGAACCGGGGAGCTGTTTTTT. This gives the protein CASSVQGGTGELFF.

With regard to this clone: The same CDR3 also results from other DNA sequences found in this sample. The chain carries TRBV6-1 and TRBJ2-7; D remains unclear. Trimming removed 6 bases at V and 9 bases at J, with 18 bases between. The CDR3 is 13 residues long. Germline assignment: CDR1 MNHNS and CDR2 SASEGT. DNA of the CDR3: TGTGCCAGCAGCGGACGGTACTTACGGTGGCAGTACTTC. Translated, it gives CASSGRYLRWQYF.

The CDR3 is CASSPPSTETKKLFF. DNA of the CDR3: TGTGCCAGCTCACCACCGTCAACAGAGACTAAAAAACTGTTTTTT. V is TRBV18 and J is TRBJ1-4; no clear D. Germline lookup yields CDR1 KGHSH and CDR2 LQKENI. Trimming took 0 bases from V and 9 from J, leaving 14 bases between them. The CDR3 covers 15 residues.

The chain recombines TRBV10-3 with TRBJ2-3, with 7 positions matching TRBD2. Unmatched junction bases numbered 5, after V lost 6 bases and J lost 2 bases. The germline V gene has CDR1 ENHRY and CDR2 SYGVKD. The CDR3 contains 14 residues. This chain's CDR3 is CAIRGSGLTDTQYF. CDR3 DNA sequence: TGTGCCATCAGGGGTAGCGGGCTCACAGATACGCAGTATTTT.

V usage is TRBV18 and J usage is TRBJ1-5, with 7 bases that match TRBD1. Losses at the gene ends were 1 base for V and 2 bases for J; bases not matched to a gene: 5. The CDR3 loop spans 16 amino acids. Germline values: CDR1 KGHSH, CDR2 LQKENI. CDR3 protein: CASSPQGAGGNQPQHF. In DNA form, the CDR3 reads TGTGCCAGCTCACCACAGGGGGCTGGAGGCAATCAGCCCCAGCATTTT.

This chain links TRBV5-1 with TRBJ2-2; 8 bases map to TRBD2. CDR1 and CDR2 (germline): SGHRS, YFSETQ. Losses at the gene ends were 0 bases for V and 4 bases for J; bases not matched to a gene: 11. This CDR3 has 18 amino acids. The CDR3 loop is CASSLVPGGPGSTGELFF. The CDR3 DNA is TGCGCCAGCAGCTTGGTTCCGGGAGGGCCGGGAAGCACCGGGGAGCTGTTTTTT.

The rearrangement links TRBV28 to TRBJ1-1; 8 positions match TRBD1. Per germline, CDR1 MDHEN and CDR2 SYDVKM. V lost 4 bases and J lost 1; bases outside the gene matches: 11. The CDR3 has 17 amino acids. This CDR3 reads CASSSPGGFDRNTEAFF. CDR3 sequence (DNA): TGTGCCAGCAGTTCCCCAGGGGGCTTCGATAGGAACACTGAAGCTTTCTTT.

This chain links TRBV5-1 with TRBJ2-1; TRBD2 aligns across 8 bases. This CDR3 has 14 amino acids. Trimming cost V 2 bases and J 9 bases; bases outside gene matches: 7. Germline CDR1 is SGHRS and CDR2 is YFSETQ. The CDR3 spells CASSFGGARGEQFF. CDR3 nucleotide sequence: TGCGCCAGCAGCTTCGGGGGGGCCCGTGGTGAGCAGTTCTTC.

The V gene is TRBV5-1, the J gene TRBJ2-7; 7 bases map to TRBD1. Germline loops: CDR1 SGHRS, CDR2 YFSETQ. V trimming: 2 bases; J trimming: 3 bases; junction bases outside the gene matches: 14. The CDR3 contains 17 residues. The CDR3 nucleotides are TGCGCCAGCAGCTTACCCCAAAGGACAGGTCAATTCTACGAGCAGTACTTC. Residues: CASSLPQRTGQFYEQYF.

The rearrangement links TRBV19 to TRBJ1-1, with D maybe TRBD1 (6 bases). This CDR3 has 15 residues. The V end lost 1 base, the J end lost 1 base, and 10 bases lay between the germline ends. Germline V gives CDR1 LNHDA, CDR2 SQIVND (reference sequence). The CDR3 region has the DNA TGTGCCAGTAGTATAGGGGGGGGCCCGAACACTGAAGCTTTCTTT. It encodes CASSIGGGPNTEAFF.

This sequence joins TRBV5-4 and TRBJ2-7; 7 bases map to TRBD2. Germline assignment: CDR1 SGHNT and CDR2 YYREEE (reference sequence). Trimming cost V 4 bases and J 4 bases; bases outside gene matches: 11. The CDR3 sequence is 15 residues long. CDR3 loop: CASSIQGGSGYEQYF. Here the CDR3 DNA reads TGTGCCAGCAGCATCCAGGGCGGGAGCGGTTACGAGCAGTACTTC.